Below are 29 T cell receptor beta chains sequenced from a single sample in a study of T cells in Graves' hyperthyroidism and ophthalmopathy. Amplified TCR beta CDR3 regions derived from RNA transcripts. HTBI primers were used for first-round RT-PCR of the TCR CDR3. TCRdb re-derived calls from the multiplex PCR reads in MiXCR, one entry per CDR3 protein. The sample carries hundreds of thousands of distinct CDR3 sequences, roughly 20% recorded once. Specimen: blood. Every receptor here comes from a man aged 25 to 45 with Graves' ophthalmopathy.

This clonotype was detected many times. The rearrangement joins TRBV30 to TRBJ2-2, with a tentative D call TRBD2 (6 bases). V was cut by 1 base and J by 7 bases, with 19 bases left in between. The CDR3 has 16 amino acids. Germline V CDR1 and CDR2: GTSNPN, SVGIG (reference sequence). DNA for the CDR3: TGTGCCTGGAGTGAAGCCGGGACTTCCTTCGGCGGGGAGCTGTTTTTT. This gives the protein CAWSEAGTSFGGELFF.

The rearrangement uses TRBV3-1 and TRBJ2-5, with D unresolved. The CDR3 covers 14 residues. V lost 0 bases and J lost 2, with 7 bases in between. Germline V gene data show CDR1 as LGHDT and CDR2 as YNNKEL (reference sequence). In DNA form, the CDR3 reads TGTGCCAGCAGCCAAGATTTCGGGCAAGAGACCCAGTACTTC. It translates to CASSQDFGQETQYF.

This chain uses TRBV5-1 with TRBJ2-7; D is unresolved. Germline V gene lookup returns CDR1 SGHRS and CDR2 YFSETQ. The V end lost 0 bases, the J end lost 1 base, and 17 bases lay between the germline ends. This CDR3 is built from 17 residues. CDR3 sequence reads: CASSLAEAWSRSYEQYF. CDR3 coding DNA: TGCGCCAGCAGCTTGGCCGAGGCTTGGTCCAGGTCCTACGAGCAGTACTTC.

This chain connects TRBV12-3 or TRBV12-4 to TRBJ2-5; 14 bases line up with TRBD2. CDR3 length equals 15 residues. The V segment lost 5 bases and the J segment 4 bases; nucleotides outside the gene matches: 3. CDR3 in DNA: TGTGCCAGCAGTATCGGGACTAGCGGGAGAGAGACCCAGTACTTC. It encodes CASSIGTSGRETQYF.

CDR3 coding DNA: TGTGCCAGCAGTCGACAGGGGGGATATGAGCAGTTCTTC. Translation gives CASSRQGGYEQFF. The rearrangement joins TRBV7-9 to TRBJ2-1, with 9 bases that match TRBD1. From germline, CDR1 is SEHNR and CDR2 FQNEAQ (reference sequence). With 6 bases clipped from V and 8 bases from J, the junction kept 5 bases outside the gene matches. The CDR3 is made up of 13 amino acids.

The V gene is TRBV6-1, the J gene TRBJ2-7; weak D call: TRBD1 (6 bases). V was trimmed by 7 bases and J by 2 bases, leaving 12 bases between them. Germline values: CDR1 MNHNS, CDR2 SASEGT. CDR3 size: 13 residues. The CDR3 sequence: CASNRRDTYEQYF. For the CDR3, the DNA is TGTGCCAGCAACCGACGGGACACCTACGAGCAGTACTTC.

There are many counts of this clonotype. J is TRBJ1-1 and V is TRBV5-1; the match to TRBD1 covers 8 bases. V trimming: 2 bases; J trimming: 3 bases; junction bases outside the gene matches: 6. CDR1 and CDR2 (germline): SGHRS, YFSETQ. There are 15 residues in the CDR3. For the CDR3, the DNA is TGCGCCAGCAGCTTCCGGACAGGGAGCTACACTGAAGCTTTCTTT. It specifies CASSFRTGSYTEAFF.

The V call is TRBV5-6, the J call TRBJ2-7; tentatively, D is TRBD2 (5 bases). The V end was cut by 4 bases, the J end by 4 bases, with 18 bases between. Germline CDR1 reads SGHDT; CDR2 reads YYEEEE. This CDR3 has 15 residues. The CDR3 loop is CASSTGPGVGYEQYF. CDR3 DNA sequence: TGTGCCAGCAGCACCGGGCCCGGGGTGGGGTACGAGCAGTACTTC.

This clonotype was picked up many times. V usage is TRBV3-1 and J usage is TRBJ1-5; the match to TRBD1 covers 8 bases. Germline lookup yields CDR1 LGHDT and CDR2 YNNKEL (reference sequence). The CDR3 contains 15 residues. V dropped 2 bases and J dropped 5; count of bases not matched to a gene: 5. As DNA, the CDR3 is TGTGCCAGCAGCCAAACAGGGGGAGCTTATCAGCCCCAGCATTTT. Protein product: CASSQTGGAYQPQHF.

This clonotype was observed a handful of times. V usage is TRBV7-9 and J usage is TRBJ2-5; 7 positions agree with TRBD2. The CDR3 is made up of 15 amino acids. The germline gives CDR1 SEHNR, CDR2 FQNEAQ (reference sequence). Trimming took 5 bases from V and 2 from J; bases not matched to a gene: 8. CDR3 sequence: CASSPSPSGQETQYF. The CDR3 DNA reads as TGTGCCAGCAGCCCATCCCCTAGCGGTCAAGAGACCCAGTACTTC.

For this clonotype: Sequence at one end of the junction differs from germline and may be a read error. The chain combines TRBV7-3 with TRBJ2-1; TRBD2 matches at 11 bases. Per the germline V gene, CDR1 is SGHTA and CDR2 is FQGTGA. CDR3 length: 16 residues. For the CDR3, the DNA is TGTGCCAGCAGCTCCCCCGGGACTAGCGGACGGAATGAGCAGCTCTTC. Translation gives CASSSPGTSGRNEQLF.

The CDR3 DNA reads TGCAGTGCTAGACCGGGGGGAGAGCAGTACTTC. This sequence encodes CSARPGGEQYF. V is TRBV20-1 and J is TRBJ2-7, with 7 bases matching TRBD2. CDR1 DFQATT and CDR2 SNEGSKA come from the germline V gene (reference sequence). This CDR3 spans 11 amino acids. The J segment lost 7 bases and the V segment lost 2 bases, leaving 2 bases of the junction unmatched.

This clonotype was found many times. The J gene is TRBJ1-6, the V gene TRBV3-1; D unresolved. Germline V gene sequence: CDR1 LGHDT, CDR2 YNNKEL (reference sequence). Between the trimmed V and J ends, which lost 0 bases and 6 bases, there was a span of 9 bases. CDR3 size: 15 residues. CDR3 sequence: CASSQEGRTNSPLHF. The CDR3 bases are TGTGCCAGCAGCCAAGAGGGGAGAACTAATTCACCCCTCCACTTT.

In its sample, this clonotype was seen many times. This chain joins TRBV28 and TRBJ2-4; no definite D call. Germline V gene data show CDR1 as MDHEN and CDR2 as SYDVKM. The CDR3 has 15 amino acids. Trimming pared 6 bases from V and 0 bases from J, leaving 12 bases between. The chain's CDR3 is CASRRGDLAKNIQYF. The CDR3 DNA reads as TGTGCCAGCAGGCGAGGAGATCTAGCCAAAAACATTCAGTACTTC.

This clonotype was seen many times. The genes are TRBV6-1 and TRBJ1-4, with TRBD1 matching over 7 bases. The V segment lost 5 bases and the J segment 0 bases; nucleotides outside the gene matches: 9. Germline lookup yields CDR1 MNHNS and CDR2 SASEGT. The CDR3 runs to 17 residues. The CDR3: CASSFRQGASTNEKLFF. CDR3 DNA sequence: TGTGCCAGCAGTTTTCGACAGGGCGCCTCAACTAATGAAAAACTGTTTTTT.

This clonotype was observed at least ten times. The genes are TRBV6-2 or TRBV6-3 and TRBJ2-1; D not resolved. The length of the CDR3 is 13 residues. Germline loops: CDR1 MNHEY, CDR2 SVGEGT. V was shortened by 6 bases and J by 2 bases, with 8 bases between the two germline ends. The CDR3, as DNA: TGTGCCAGCAGCTTCCAGGCCTACAATGAGCAGTTCTTC. Residues: CASSFQAYNEQFF.

The CDR3 region is CASSPLEGPEQYF. CDR3 coding DNA: TGCGCCAGCAGCCCCTTGGAAGGGCCCGAGCAGTACTTC. The gene calls are TRBV5-1 and TRBJ2-7; no clear D. Trimming removed 4 bases at V and 6 bases at J, with 14 bases between. This CDR3 is built from 13 residues. Per the germline V gene, CDR1 is SGHRS and CDR2 is YFSETQ.

This clonotype came up many times. This chain joins TRBV2 and TRBJ2-7, with 10 nucleotides matching TRBD1. This CDR3 region has 13 residues. V trimming: 5 bases; J trimming: 4 bases; junction bases outside the gene matches: 2. Germline V gene lookup returns CDR1 SNHLY and CDR2 FYNNEI. The CDR3 DNA reads as TGTGCCAGCAGTATGGGACAGGGGTACGAGCAGTACTTC. The encoded protein is CASSMGQGYEQYF.

This clonotype was seen only a few times. The chain uses TRBV5-1 and TRBJ2-2; D possibly corresponds to TRBD1 (6 bases). The CDR3 runs to 13 residues. V was cut by 6 bases and J by 2 bases, with 8 bases left in between. Per germline, CDR1 SGHRS and CDR2 YFSETQ. The CDR3 nucleotides read TGCGCCAGCACCGGGACAAACACCGGGGAGCTGTTTTTT. Protein: CASTGTNTGELFF.

This clonotype appeared a few times. V and J are TRBV7-2 and TRBJ2-1; 8 bases match TRBD2. This CDR3 region has 15 residues. V trimming: 1 base; J trimming: 7 bases; junction bases outside the gene matches: 6. CDR1 SGHTA and CDR2 FQGNSA come from the germline V gene. Here the CDR3 DNA reads TGTGCCAGCAGCTTAGACCGGACTAGCCTTAATGAGCAGTTCTTC. Residues: CASSLDRTSLNEQFF.

Sample share makes this clonotype medium-sized. This sequence joins TRBV28 and TRBJ1-6; D might be TRBD1 (6 bases). The V end lost 3 bases, the J end lost 9 bases, and 18 bases lay between the germline ends. The CDR3 extends over 16 amino acids. The germline V gene has CDR1 MDHEN and CDR2 SYDVKM. CDR3 sequence (DNA): TGTGCCAGCAGTTTCCCCCCCCGAACAGGGAGTTCACCCCTCCACTTT. The encoded protein is CASSFPPRTGSSPLHF.

Turning to this clonotype: Given a much more abundant clone one base away, this may be a read error. This chain links TRBV6-1 with TRBJ2-7, with D unresolved. Germline CDR1 MNHNS, CDR2 SASEGT. This CDR3 comprises 11 residues. In DNA form, the CDR3 reads TGTGCCAGCAGTCAAGAATACGATCAGTACTTC. Its protein product is CASSQEYDQYF.

The sample holds one count of this clonotype. This may arise from a read error, as a much more abundant clone is one base away. The rearrangement joins TRBV28 to TRBJ2-7, with 8 bases aligning to TRBD2. The CDR3 extends over 15 amino acids. Unmatched junction bases numbered 8, after V lost 4 bases and J lost 3 bases. The germline gives CDR1 MDHEN, CDR2 SYDVKM. CDR3 DNA: TGTGCCAGCAGTTCCTCGGGGGGGAGCTTCTACGAGCAGTACTTC. As protein: CASSSSGGSFYEQYF.

A few counts support this clonotype. The CDR3 loop reads CASSEAYLFTGPQYF. The CDR3 nucleotides are TGTGCCAGCAGTGAAGCGTACTTATTTACGGGTCCGCAGTATTTT. The chain is built from TRBV6-1 and TRBJ2-3; no reliable D call. Germline V gene data show CDR1 as MNHNS and CDR2 as SASEGT. V shed 0 bases and J shed 10 bases, with 17 bases lying between them. This CDR3 region has 15 residues.

The chain joins TRBV6-1 to TRBJ1-5; the D is unclear. Germline values: CDR1 MNHNS, CDR2 SASEGT. CDR3 size: 15 residues. With 1 base removed from V and 3 bases from J, the gap between germline ends came to 10 bases. The CDR3 loop is CASSEGAGHNQPQHF. For the CDR3, the DNA is TGTGCCAGCAGTGAAGGGGCAGGTCACAATCAGCCCCAGCATTTT.

The chain carries TRBV7-9 and TRBJ1-1; 7 nucleotides agree with TRBD1. The junction had 7 bases not matched to a gene; V was cut back by 5 bases and J by 7 bases. The CDR3 is made up of 13 amino acids. Germline values: CDR1 SEHNR, CDR2 FQNEAQ (reference sequence). The DNA of the CDR3 is TGTGCCAGCAGCCGGACAGGTAATTTTGAAGCTTTCTTT. It is translated as CASSRTGNFEAFF. Together with reference TRBV7-9 and TRBJ1-1, the CDR3 gives the full variable domain: DTGVSQNPRHKITKRGQNVTFRCDPISEHNRLYWYRQTLGQGPEFLTYFQNEAQLEKSRLLSDRFSAERPKGSFSTLEIQRTEQGDSAMYLCASSRTGNFEAFFGQGTRLTVV.

This clonotype was found a few times. The chain carries TRBV5-6 and TRBJ1-2, with D unclear. The CDR3 is 15 residues long. Per germline, CDR1 SGHDT and CDR2 YYEEEE. V lost 1 base and J 2 bases, leaving 12 bases between the germline ends. The CDR3 region has the DNA TGTGCCAGCAGCTTGTTCGTCACATCCAACTATGGCTACACCTTC. It specifies CASSLFVTSNYGYTF.

The rearrangement uses TRBV6-5 and TRBJ1-1; D not certain. The germline CDR1 and CDR2 sequences are MNHEY and SVGAGI. The CDR3 is 16 amino acids. The V and J ends lost 0 bases and 4 bases respectively, with 15 bases between them. CDR3 protein: CASSYSSAVHTTEAFF. The CDR3 nucleotides are TGTGCCAGCAGTTACTCGAGTGCGGTACACACCACTGAAGCTTTCTTT.

V is TRBV19 and J is TRBJ2-7; D is possibly TRBD2 (5 bases). The V end lost 4 bases, the J end lost 3 bases, and 13 bases lay between the germline ends. The length of the CDR3 is 14 residues. CDR1 is LNHDA, CDR2 SQIVND, per germline (reference sequence). This chain's CDR3 is CASSKDSPDYEQYF. The CDR3 bases are TGTGCCAGTAGTAAGGACTCCCCGGACTACGAGCAGTACTTC. Full variable domain (remainder filled in from reference TRBV19 and TRBJ2-7): DGGITQSPKYLFRKEGQNVTLSCEQNLNHDAMYWYRQDPGQGLRLIYYSQIVNDFQKGDIAEGYSVSREKKESFPLTVTSAQKNPTAFYLCASSKDSPDYEQYFGPGTRLTVT.